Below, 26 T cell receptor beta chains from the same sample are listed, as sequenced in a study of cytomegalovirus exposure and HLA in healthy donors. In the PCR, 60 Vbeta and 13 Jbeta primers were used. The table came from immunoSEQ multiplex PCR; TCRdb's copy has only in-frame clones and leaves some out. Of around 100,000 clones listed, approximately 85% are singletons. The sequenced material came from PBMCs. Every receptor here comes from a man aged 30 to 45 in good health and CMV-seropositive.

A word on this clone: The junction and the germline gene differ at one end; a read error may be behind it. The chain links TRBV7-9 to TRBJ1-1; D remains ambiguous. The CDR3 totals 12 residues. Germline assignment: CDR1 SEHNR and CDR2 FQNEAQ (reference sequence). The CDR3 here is CSSTSLDTEAFF. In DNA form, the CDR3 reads TGTTCCAGCACCTCACTGGACACTGAAGCTTTCTTT.

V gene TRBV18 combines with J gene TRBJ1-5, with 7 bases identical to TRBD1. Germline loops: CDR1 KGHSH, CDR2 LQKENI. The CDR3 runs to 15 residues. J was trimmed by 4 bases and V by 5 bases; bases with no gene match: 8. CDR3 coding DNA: TGTGCCAGCTCAACGACAGGGCTTGGGAATCAGCCCCAGCATTTT. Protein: CASSTTGLGNQPQHF.

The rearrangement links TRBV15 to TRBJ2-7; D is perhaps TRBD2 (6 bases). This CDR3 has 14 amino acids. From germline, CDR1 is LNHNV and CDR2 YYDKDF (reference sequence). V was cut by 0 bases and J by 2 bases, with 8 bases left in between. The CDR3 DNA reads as TGTGCCACCAGCAGAGAGGGGGGTACCTACGAGCAGTACTTC. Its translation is CATSREGGTYEQYF.

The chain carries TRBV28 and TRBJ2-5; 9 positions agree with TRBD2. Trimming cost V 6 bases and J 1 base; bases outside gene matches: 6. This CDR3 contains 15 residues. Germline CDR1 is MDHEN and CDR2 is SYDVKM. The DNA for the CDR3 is TGTGCCAGCAGCCAACCGGGACTAGCCCAAGAGACCCAGTACTTC. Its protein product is CASSQPGLAQETQYF.

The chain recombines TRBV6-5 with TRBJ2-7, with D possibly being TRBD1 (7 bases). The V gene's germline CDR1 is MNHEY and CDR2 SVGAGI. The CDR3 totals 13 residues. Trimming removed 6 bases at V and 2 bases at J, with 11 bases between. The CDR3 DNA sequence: TGTGCCAGCAGCGCGGGACAGACCTACGAGCAGTACTTC. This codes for CASSAGQTYEQYF.

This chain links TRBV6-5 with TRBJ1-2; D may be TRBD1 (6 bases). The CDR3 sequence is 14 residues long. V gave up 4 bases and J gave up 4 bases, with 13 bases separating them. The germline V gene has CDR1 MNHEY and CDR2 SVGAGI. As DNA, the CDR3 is TGTGCCAGCAGTTCGGACAGCCGTCCCTATGGCTACACCTTC. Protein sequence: CASSSDSRPYGYTF.

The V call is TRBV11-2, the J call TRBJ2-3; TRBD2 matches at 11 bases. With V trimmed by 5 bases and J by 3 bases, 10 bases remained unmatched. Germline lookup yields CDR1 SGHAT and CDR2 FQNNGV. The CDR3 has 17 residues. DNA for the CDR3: TGTGCCAGCAGCCGAGGGACCCTAGCGGGAGGAACAGATACGCAGTATTTT. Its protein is CASSRGTLAGGTDTQYF.

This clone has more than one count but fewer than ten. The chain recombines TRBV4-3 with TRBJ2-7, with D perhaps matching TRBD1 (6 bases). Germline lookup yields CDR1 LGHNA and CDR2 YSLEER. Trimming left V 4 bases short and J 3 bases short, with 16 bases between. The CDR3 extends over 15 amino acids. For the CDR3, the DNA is TGCGCCAGCAGCCGAACTACTGGACAGTACTACGAGCAGTACTTC. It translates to CASSRTTGQYYEQYF.

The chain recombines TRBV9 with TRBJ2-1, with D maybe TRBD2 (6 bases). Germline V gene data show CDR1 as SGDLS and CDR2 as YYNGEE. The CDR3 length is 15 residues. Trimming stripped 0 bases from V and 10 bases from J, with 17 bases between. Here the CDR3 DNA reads TGTGCCAGCAGCGTAGATAGCGGAGGGCTGGGGGAGCAGTTCTTC. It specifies CASSVDSGGLGEQFF.

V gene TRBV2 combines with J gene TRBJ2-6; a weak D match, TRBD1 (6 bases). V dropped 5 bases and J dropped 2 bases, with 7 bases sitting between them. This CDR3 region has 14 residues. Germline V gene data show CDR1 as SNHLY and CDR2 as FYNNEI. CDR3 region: CASSRDTGANVLTF. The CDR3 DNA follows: TGTGCCAGCAGTCGGGACACTGGGGCCAACGTCCTGACTTTC.

This chain's CDR3 is CASSEQFSNQPQHF. As DNA, the CDR3 is TGTGCCAGCAGTGAACAGTTTAGCAATCAGCCCCAGCATTTT. J is TRBJ1-5 and V is TRBV6-4; D remains ambiguous. The V gene lost 3 bases and the J gene lost 0 bases, with 6 bases spanning the gap. Germline lookup yields CDR1 MRHNA and CDR2 SNTAGT. The CDR3 runs to 14 residues.

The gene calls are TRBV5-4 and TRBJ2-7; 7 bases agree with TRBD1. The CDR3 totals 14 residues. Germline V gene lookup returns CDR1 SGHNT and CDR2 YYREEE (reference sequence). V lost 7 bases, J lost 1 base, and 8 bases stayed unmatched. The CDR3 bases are TGTGCCAGCTCCTTGCCGGGACAGTCCTACGAGCAGTACTTC. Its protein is CASSLPGQSYEQYF.

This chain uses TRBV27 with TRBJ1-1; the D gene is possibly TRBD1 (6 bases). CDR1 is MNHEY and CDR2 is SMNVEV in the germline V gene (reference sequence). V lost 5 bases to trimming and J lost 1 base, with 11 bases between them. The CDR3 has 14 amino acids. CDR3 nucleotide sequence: TGTGCCAGCAGTCGGGGGGCCCAGAACACTGAAGCTTTCTTT. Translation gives CASSRGAQNTEAFF.

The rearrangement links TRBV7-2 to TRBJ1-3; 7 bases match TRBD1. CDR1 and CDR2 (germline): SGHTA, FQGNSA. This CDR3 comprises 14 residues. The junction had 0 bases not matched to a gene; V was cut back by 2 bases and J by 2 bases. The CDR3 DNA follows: TGTGCCAGCAGCTTACAGGGGGCTGGAAACACCATATATTTT. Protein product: CASSLQGAGNTIYF.

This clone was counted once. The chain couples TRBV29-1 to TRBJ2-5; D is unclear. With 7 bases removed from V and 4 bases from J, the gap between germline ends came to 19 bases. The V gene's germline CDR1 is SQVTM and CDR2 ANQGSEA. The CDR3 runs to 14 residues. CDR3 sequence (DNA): TGCAGCGCCGTCCCCCCCGCTTTAGTAGAGACCCAGTACTTC. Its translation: CSAVPPALVETQYF. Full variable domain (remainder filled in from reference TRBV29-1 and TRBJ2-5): SAVISQKPSRDICQRGTSLTIQCQVDSQVTMMFWYRQQPGQSLTLIATANQGSEATYESGFVIDKFPISRPNLTFSTLTVSNMSPEDSSIYLCSAVPPALVETQYFGPGTRLLVL.

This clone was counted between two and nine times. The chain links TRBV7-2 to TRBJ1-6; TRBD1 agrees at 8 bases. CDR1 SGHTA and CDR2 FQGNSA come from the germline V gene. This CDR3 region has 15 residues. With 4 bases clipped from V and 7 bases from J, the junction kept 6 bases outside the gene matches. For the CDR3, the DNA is TGTGCCAGCAGCTCTCAGGGGGCAGGCAATTCACCCCTCCACTTT. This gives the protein CASSSQGAGNSPLHF.

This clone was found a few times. The CDR3 bases are TGTGCCAGCAGCTTAGTCGCAGGGGAAGGAGGTGAAAAACTGTTTTTT. Encoded protein: CASSLVAGEGGEKLFF. The J gene is TRBJ1-4, the V gene TRBV7-6, with a possible D match to TRBD1 (6 bases). This CDR3 is built from 16 residues. V lost 1 base, J lost 7 bases, and 16 bases lay in between. Per the germline V gene, CDR1 is SGHVS and CDR2 is FNYEAQ. The entire variable domain, with the rest obtained from reference TRBV7-6 and TRBJ1-4, is as follows: GAGVSQSPRYKVTKRGQDVALRCDPISGHVSLYWYRQALGQGPEFLTYFNYEAQQDKSGLPNDRFSAERPEGSISTLTIQRTEQRDSAMYRCASSLVAGEGGEKLFFGSGTQLSVL.

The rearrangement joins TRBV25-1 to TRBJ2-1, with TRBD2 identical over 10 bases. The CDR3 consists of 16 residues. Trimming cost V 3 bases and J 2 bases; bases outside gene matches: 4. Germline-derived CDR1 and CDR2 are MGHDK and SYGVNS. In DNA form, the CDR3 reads TGTGCCAGCAGTGATTCGAGCGGGAGGGCCTACAATGAGCAGTTCTTC. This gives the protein CASSDSSGRAYNEQFF. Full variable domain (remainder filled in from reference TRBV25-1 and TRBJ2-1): EADIYQTPRYLVIGTGKKITLECSQTMGHDKMYWYQQDPGMELHLIHYSYGVNSTEKGDLSSESTVSRIRTEHFPLTLESARPSHTSQYLCASSDSSGRAYNEQFFGPGTRLTVL.

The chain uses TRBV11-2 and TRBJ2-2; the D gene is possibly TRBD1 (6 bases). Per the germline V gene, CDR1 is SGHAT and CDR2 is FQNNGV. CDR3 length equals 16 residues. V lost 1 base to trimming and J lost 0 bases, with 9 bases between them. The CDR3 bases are TGTGCCAGCAGCTTAGGAGCAGGGGCGAACACCGGGGAGCTGTTTTTT. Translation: CASSLGAGANTGELFF.

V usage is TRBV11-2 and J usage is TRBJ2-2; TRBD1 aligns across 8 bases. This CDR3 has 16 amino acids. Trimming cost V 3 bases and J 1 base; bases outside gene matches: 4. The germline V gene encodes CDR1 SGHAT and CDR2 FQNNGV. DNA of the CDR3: TGTGCCAGCAGCTTCGGACAGGGCCGGAACACCGGGGAGCTGTTTTTT. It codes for CASSFGQGRNTGELFF.

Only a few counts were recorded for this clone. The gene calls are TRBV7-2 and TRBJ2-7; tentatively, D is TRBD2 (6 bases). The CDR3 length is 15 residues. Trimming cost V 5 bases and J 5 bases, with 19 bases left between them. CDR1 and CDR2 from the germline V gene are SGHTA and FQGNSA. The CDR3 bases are TGTGCCAGCAGCCCCCGACCGACTAGAGAGCACGAGCAGTACTTC. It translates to CASSPRPTREHEQYF.

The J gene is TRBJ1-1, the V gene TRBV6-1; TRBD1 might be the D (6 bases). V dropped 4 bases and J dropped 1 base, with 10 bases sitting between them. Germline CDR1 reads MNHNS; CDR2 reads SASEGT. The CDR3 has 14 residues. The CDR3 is CASSGTAANTEAFF. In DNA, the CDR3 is TGTGCCAGCAGTGGGACAGCGGCGAACACTGAAGCTTTCTTT.

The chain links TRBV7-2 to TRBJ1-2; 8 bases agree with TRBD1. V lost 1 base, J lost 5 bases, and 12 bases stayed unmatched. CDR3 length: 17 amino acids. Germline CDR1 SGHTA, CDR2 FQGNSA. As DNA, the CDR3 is TGTGCCAGCAGCTTAGGAGACAGGGGTCGAGCCCCATATGGCTACACCTTC. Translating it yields CASSLGDRGRAPYGYTF.

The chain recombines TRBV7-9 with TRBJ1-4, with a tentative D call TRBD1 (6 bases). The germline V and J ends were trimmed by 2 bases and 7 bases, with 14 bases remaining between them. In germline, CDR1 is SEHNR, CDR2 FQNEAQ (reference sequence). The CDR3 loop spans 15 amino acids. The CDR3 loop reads CASSLSGTTGEKLFF. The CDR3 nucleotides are TGTGCCAGCAGCTTATCCGGGACAACGGGTGAAAAACTGTTTTTT.

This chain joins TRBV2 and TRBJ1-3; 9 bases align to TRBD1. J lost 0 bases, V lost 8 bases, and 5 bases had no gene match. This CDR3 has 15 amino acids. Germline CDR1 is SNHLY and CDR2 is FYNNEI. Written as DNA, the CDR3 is TGTGCCAGCGTTGGACAGGGGAGCTCTGGAAACACCATATATTTT. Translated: CASVGQGSSGNTIYF.

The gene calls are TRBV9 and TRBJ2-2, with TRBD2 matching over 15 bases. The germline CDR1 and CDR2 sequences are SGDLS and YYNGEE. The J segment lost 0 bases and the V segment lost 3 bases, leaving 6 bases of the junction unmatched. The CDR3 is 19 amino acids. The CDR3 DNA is TGTGCCAGCAGCGCCGGGACTAGCGGGAGGCGGGCGAACACCGGGGAGCTGTTTTTT. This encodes CASSAGTSGRRANTGELFF. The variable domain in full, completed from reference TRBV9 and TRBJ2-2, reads DSGVTQTPKHLITATGQRVTLRCSPRSGDLSVYWYQQSLDQGLQFLIQYYNGEERAKGNILERFSAQQFPDLHSELNLSSLELGDSALYFCASSAGTSGRRANTGELFFGEGSRLTVL.